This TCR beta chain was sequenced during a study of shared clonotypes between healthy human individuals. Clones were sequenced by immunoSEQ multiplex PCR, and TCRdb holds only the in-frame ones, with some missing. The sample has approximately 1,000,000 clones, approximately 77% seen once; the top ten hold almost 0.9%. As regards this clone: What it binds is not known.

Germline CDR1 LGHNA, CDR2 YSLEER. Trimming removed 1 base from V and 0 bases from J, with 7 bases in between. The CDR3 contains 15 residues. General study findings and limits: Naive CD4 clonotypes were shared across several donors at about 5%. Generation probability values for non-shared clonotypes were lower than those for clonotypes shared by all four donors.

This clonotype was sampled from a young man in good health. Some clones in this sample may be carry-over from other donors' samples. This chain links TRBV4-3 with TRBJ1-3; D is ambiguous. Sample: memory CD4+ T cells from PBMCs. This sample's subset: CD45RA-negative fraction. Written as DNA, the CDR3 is TGCGCCAGCAGCCAAGGACCGTACTCTGGAAACACCATATATTTT. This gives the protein CASSQGPYSGNTIYF.